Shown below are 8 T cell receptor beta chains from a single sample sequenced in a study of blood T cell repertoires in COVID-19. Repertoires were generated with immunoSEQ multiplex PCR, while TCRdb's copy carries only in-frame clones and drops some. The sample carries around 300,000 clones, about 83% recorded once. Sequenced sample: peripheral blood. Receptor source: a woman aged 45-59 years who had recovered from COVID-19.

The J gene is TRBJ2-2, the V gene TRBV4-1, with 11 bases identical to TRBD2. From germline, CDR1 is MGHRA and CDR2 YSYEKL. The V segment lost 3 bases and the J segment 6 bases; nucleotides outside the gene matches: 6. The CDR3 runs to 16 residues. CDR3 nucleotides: TGCGCCAGCAGCCAGAGGACTAGCGGGTCCGCCGGGGAGCTGTTTTTT. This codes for CASSQRTSGSAGELFF.

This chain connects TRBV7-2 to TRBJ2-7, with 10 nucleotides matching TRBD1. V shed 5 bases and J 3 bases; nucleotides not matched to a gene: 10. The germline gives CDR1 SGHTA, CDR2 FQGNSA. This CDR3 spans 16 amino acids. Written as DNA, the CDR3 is TGTGCCAGCAGCACGACAGGGGGCTCCCCTCTCTACGAGCAGTACTTC. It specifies CASSTTGGSPLYEQYF.

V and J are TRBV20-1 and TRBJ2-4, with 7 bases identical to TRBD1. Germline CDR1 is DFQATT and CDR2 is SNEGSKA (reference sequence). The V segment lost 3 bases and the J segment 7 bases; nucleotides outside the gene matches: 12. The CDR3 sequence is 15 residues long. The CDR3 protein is CSASYVGEGANIQYF. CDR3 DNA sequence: TGCAGTGCTAGTTATGTGGGTGAGGGGGCGAACATTCAGTACTTC.

The CDR3 DNA reads TGTGCTAGTGGTTTGGGGGCGGGGGGCTCTGGGGCCAACGTCCTGACTTTC. Protein: CASGLGAGGSGANVLTF. The rearrangement links TRBV12-5 to TRBJ2-6; 8 positions agree with TRBD2. The germline gives CDR1 LGHNT, CDR2 FRNRAP. This CDR3 is built from 17 residues. With 1 base clipped from V and 0 bases from J, the junction kept 2 bases outside the gene matches.

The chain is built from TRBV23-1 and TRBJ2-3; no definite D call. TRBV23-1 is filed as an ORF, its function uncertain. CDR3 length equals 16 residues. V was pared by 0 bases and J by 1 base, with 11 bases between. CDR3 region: CASSQSAKRGTDTQYF. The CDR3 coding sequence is TGCGCCAGCAGTCAATCAGCTAAGCGTGGCACAGATACGCAGTATTTT.

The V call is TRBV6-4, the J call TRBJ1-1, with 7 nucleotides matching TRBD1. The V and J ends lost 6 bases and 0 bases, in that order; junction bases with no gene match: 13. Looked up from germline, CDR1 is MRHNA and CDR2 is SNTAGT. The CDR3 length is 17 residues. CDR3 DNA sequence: TGTGCCAGCAGACTATATCGATCAACAGGGGTGAACACTGAAGCTTTCTTT. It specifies CASRLYRSTGVNTEAFF.

CDR3 coding DNA: TGTGCCAGCAGTTATACCGGACAGGGGAGGCCCGGGGAGCTGTTTTTT. As protein: CASSYTGQGRPGELFF. The genes are TRBV6-2 or TRBV6-3 and TRBJ2-2; 9 bases match TRBD1. V lost 3 bases, J lost 6 bases, and 8 bases stayed unmatched. The CDR3 contains 16 residues. Germline values: CDR1 MNHEY, CDR2 SVGEGT.

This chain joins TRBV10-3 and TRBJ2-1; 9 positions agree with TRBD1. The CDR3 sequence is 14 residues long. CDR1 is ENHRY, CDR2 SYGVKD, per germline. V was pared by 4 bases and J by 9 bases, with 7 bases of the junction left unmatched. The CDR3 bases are TGTGCCATCAGTGCCGGACAGGGGCAGTCTGAGCAGTTCTTC. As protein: CAISAGQGQSEQFF.